Shown below are 26 T cell receptor beta chains from a single sample sequenced in a study of T cells in Graves' hyperthyroidism and ophthalmopathy. RNA transcripts served as the template for amplifying TCR beta CDR3 regions. TCR CDR3 underwent first-round RT-PCR with the HTBI primer set. From the multiplex PCR reads, TCRdb called clonotypes with MiXCR, one entry per CDR3 protein. The sample includes about 350,000 distinct CDR3 sequences, approximately 17% seen only once; the top ten take 34%. Sequenced sample: blood. The source of these receptors is a woman in her thirties with Graves' hyperthyroidism that later progressed to Graves' ophthalmopathy.

This clonotype was observed many times. The chain is built from TRBV14 and TRBJ2-1; a possible D gene is TRBD2 (6 bases). The CDR3 has 15 amino acids. V dropped 4 bases and J dropped 3 bases, with 13 bases sitting between them. Germline-derived CDR1 and CDR2 are SGHDN and FVKESK. The CDR3 loop reads CASSRGLPDYNEQFF. The DNA for the CDR3 is TGTGCCAGCAGCCGAGGACTACCCGACTACAATGAGCAGTTCTTC. Filled out from reference TRBV14 and TRBJ2-1, the complete variable domain reads EAGVTQFPSHSVIEKGQTVTLRCDPISGHDNLYWYRRVMGKEIKFLLHFVKESKQDESGMPNNRFLAERTGGTYSTLKVQPAELEDSGVYFCASSRGLPDYNEQFFGPGTRLTVL.

This clonotype was observed at least ten times. V usage is TRBV30 and J usage is TRBJ1-1; D is uncertain. Trimming stripped 3 bases from V and 7 bases from J, with 9 bases between. The CDR3 runs 11 residues. Germline-derived CDR1 and CDR2 are GTSNPN and SVGIG (reference sequence). Here the CDR3 DNA reads TGTGCCTGGAGCCTAGCGAATGAAGCTTTCTTT. It yields the protein CAWSLANEAFF.

This clonotype was counted only a few times. This rearrangement joins TRBV6-2 or TRBV6-3 to TRBJ2-1; 13 bases align to TRBD2. Per the germline V gene, CDR1 is MNHEY and CDR2 is SVGEGT. J lost 10 bases, V lost 5 bases, and 14 bases had no gene match. CDR3 size: 17 residues. CDR3 in DNA: TGTGCCAGCAGTGCTCGACCGGGACTAGCGGGGTCGGGAGAGCAGTTCTTC. Residues: CASSARPGLAGSGEQFF.

The chain combines TRBV5-1 with TRBJ2-3, with D perhaps TRBD2 (6 bases). CDR3 length equals 14 residues. Germline loops: CDR1 SGHRS, CDR2 YFSETQ. The V end was cut by 3 bases, the J end by 2 bases, with 10 bases between. CDR3 region: CASSSGVNTDTQYF. In DNA, the CDR3 is TGCGCCAGCAGCTCGGGGGTCAACACAGATACGCAGTATTTT.

The chain is built from TRBV19 and TRBJ1-1, with 9 bases lining up with TRBD1. Germline trimming cut 7 bases from V and 4 bases from J; bases unmatched to any gene: 4. Germline-derived CDR1 and CDR2 are LNHDA and SQIVND (reference sequence). The CDR3 covers 13 residues. The CDR3 loop reads CASTRDRVTEAFF. In nucleotides, the CDR3 is TGTGCCAGTACCCGGGACAGGGTCACTGAAGCTTTCTTT.

This clonotype was recorded at least ten times. The CDR3 DNA is TGCGCCAGCAGCTTGCGACTAGCGGGCAGGAGCTCCTACAATGAGCAGTTCTTC. Amino acid sequence: CASSLRLAGRSSYNEQFF. V usage is TRBV4-1 and J usage is TRBJ2-1; 10 nucleotides agree with TRBD2. Germline CDR1 reads MGHRA; CDR2 reads YSYEKL. CDR3 size: 18 residues. The V segment lost 5 bases and the J segment 0 bases; nucleotides outside the gene matches: 10.

This clonotype was detected many times. The chain recombines TRBV10-3 with TRBJ1-6; D not certain. Germline-derived CDR1 and CDR2 are ENHRY and SYGVKD. The CDR3 length is 15 residues. The V end was cut by 3 bases, the J end by 5 bases, with 11 bases between. CDR3 DNA sequence: TGTGCCATCAGTGATCCTGGTTCGGATAATTCACCCCTCCACTTT. Translated, it gives CAISDPGSDNSPLHF.

At least ten counts were recorded for this clonotype. The V gene is TRBV12-3 or TRBV12-4, the J gene TRBJ1-6; D is undetermined. The CDR3 totals 13 residues. The V end was cut by 1 base, the J end by 7 bases, with 5 bases between. The CDR3 sequence is CASSLERNSPLHF. CDR3 DNA sequence: TGTGCCAGCAGTTTAGAAAGGAATTCACCCCTCCACTTT.

This clonotype was observed a few times. V gene TRBV28 combines with J gene TRBJ2-7, with a possible D match to TRBD2 (6 bases). Between the trimmed V and J ends, which lost 1 base and 0 bases, there was a span of 13 bases. Germline CDR1 and CDR2: MDHEN and SYDVKM. The CDR3 extends over 16 amino acids. The CDR3 sequence: CASSLSSELSSYEQYF. As DNA, the CDR3 is TGTGCCAGCAGTTTATCTAGCGAACTAAGCTCCTACGAGCAGTACTTC.

This clonotype has only a few counts. This chain joins TRBV10-1 and TRBJ2-3; the D gene could be TRBD1 or TRBD2 (5 bases each). The V gene lost 3 bases and the J gene lost 4 bases, with 14 bases spanning the gap. The CDR3 length is 15 residues. Germline CDR1 WNHNN, CDR2 SYGVQD (reference sequence). The CDR3 coding sequence is TGCGCCAGCAGTGATGGGAGAATAGGGGCAGATACGCAGTATTTT. It is translated as CASSDGRIGADTQYF.

The chain uses TRBV6-5 and TRBJ2-5, with 11 nucleotides matching TRBD2. Germline CDR1 and CDR2: MNHEY and SVGAGI. The CDR3 spans 20 residues. With 2 bases clipped from V and 0 bases from J, the junction kept 14 bases outside the gene matches. The CDR3 nucleotides read TGTGCCAGCAGTTACGTAGCTAGCGGGGGGAACTATAAGTACCAAGAGACCCAGTACTTC. Translated, it gives CASSYVASGGNYKYQETQYF.

This clonotype was seen many times. The chain is built from TRBV2 and TRBJ1-5; D uncertain. The length of the CDR3 is 14 residues. In germline, CDR1 is SNHLY, CDR2 FYNNEI. The germline V and J ends were trimmed by 7 bases and 5 bases, with 15 bases remaining between them. CDR3 nucleotide sequence: TGTGCCAGCACAAGTGAGGTAGTAGATCAGCCCCAGCATTTT. It encodes CASTSEVVDQPQHF.

This clonotype was counted between two and nine times. The chain has TRBV30 and TRBJ2-3, with 9 bases matching TRBD2. J lost 2 bases, V lost 1 base, and 13 bases had no gene match. The CDR3 extends over 18 amino acids. Germline V gives CDR1 GTSNPN, CDR2 SVGIG (reference sequence). The CDR3 loop reads CAWSGLAVWGPSTDTQYF. The CDR3 nucleotides read TGTGCCTGGAGTGGACTAGCGGTATGGGGCCCATCCACAGATACGCAGTATTTT.

The chain has TRBV7-2 and TRBJ2-1, with D perhaps matching TRBD2 (5 bases). CDR1 SGHTA and CDR2 FQGNSA come from the germline V gene. The CDR3 sequence is 14 residues long. V gave up 4 bases and J gave up 6 bases, with 13 bases separating them. The DNA for the CDR3 is TGTGCCAGCAGCTCCTCCCCGGGATTCAATGAGCAGTTCTTC. As protein: CASSSSPGFNEQFF.

The V call is TRBV19, the J call TRBJ1-2; 9 bases line up with TRBD1. Trimming at V came to 5 bases and at J to 3 bases, leaving 13 bases not matched to a gene. The CDR3 has 17 amino acids. CDR1 LNHDA and CDR2 SQIVND come from the germline V gene (reference sequence). Written as DNA, the CDR3 is TGTGCCAGTAGTGAACCGATCACAGGGGGCGCGGACTATGGCTACACCTTC. Encoded protein: CASSEPITGGADYGYTF.

This clonotype was seen ten or more times. V is TRBV5-1 and J is TRBJ1-2; no clear D. Trimming cost V 4 bases and J 4 bases, with 11 bases left between them. CDR1 and CDR2 (germline): SGHRS, YFSETQ. This CDR3 is built from 13 residues. The CDR3 coding sequence is TGCGCCAGCAGCCCACCGGGCGGCTATGGCTACACCTTC. Translating gives CASSPPGGYGYTF.

This clonotype was observed many times. The chain links TRBV3-1 to TRBJ1-4; D remains ambiguous. Looked up from germline, CDR1 is LGHDT and CDR2 is YNNKEL (reference sequence). The length of the CDR3 is 13 residues. Between the trimmed V and J ends, which lost 1 base and 6 bases, there was a span of 6 bases. The CDR3 protein is CASSQGGDEKLFF. CDR3 DNA: TGTGCCAGCAGCCAAGGCGGGGATGAAAAACTGTTTTTT.

This clonotype was detected ten times or more. The chain carries TRBV30 and TRBJ2-7, with 8 bases identical to TRBD1. CDR3 length: 14 amino acids. Trimming cost V 0 bases and J 2 bases; bases outside gene matches: 3. CDR1 and CDR2 (germline): GTSNPN, SVGIG (reference sequence). Written as DNA, the CDR3 is TGTGCCTGGAGTGTAGGGACAGGAACCTACGAGCAGTACTTC. Its protein is CAWSVGTGTYEQYF.

This clonotype was observed at least ten times. The chain joins TRBV11-2 to TRBJ2-2, with no clear D. CDR1 is SGHAT and CDR2 is FQNNGV in the germline V gene. Trimming pared 0 bases from V and 5 bases from J, leaving 7 bases between. The CDR3 spans 14 residues. The CDR3 protein is CASSLDRATGELFF. The CDR3 DNA is TGTGCCAGCAGCTTAGATCGGGCGACCGGGGAGCTGTTTTTT.

This clonotype was counted only a few times. J is TRBJ1-1 and V is TRBV5-4, with 7 positions matching TRBD1. The CDR3 totals 15 residues. The V gene's germline CDR1 is SGHNT and CDR2 YYREEE (reference sequence). The V segment lost 3 bases and the J segment 3 bases; nucleotides outside the gene matches: 8. The CDR3 sequence is CASSWGGQADTEAFF. In DNA form, the CDR3 reads TGTGCCAGCAGCTGGGGAGGACAGGCCGACACTGAAGCTTTCTTT.

This clonotype was observed many times. The chain carries TRBV7-6 and TRBJ2-3; 8 bases line up with TRBD1. The CDR3 extends over 16 amino acids. With V trimmed by 5 bases and J by 4 bases, 11 bases remained unmatched. CDR1 and CDR2 from the germline V gene are SGHVS and FNYEAQ. The CDR3 protein is CASSRDRGRVADTQYF. Here the CDR3 DNA reads TGTGCCAGCAGCCGTGACAGGGGCAGGGTCGCAGATACGCAGTATTTT. The complete variable domain, with remaining parts taken from reference TRBV7-6 and TRBJ2-3, reads GAGVSQSPRYKVTKRGQDVALRCDPISGHVSLYWYRQALGQGPEFLTYFNYEAQQDKSGLPNDRFSAERPEGSISTLTIQRTEQRDSAMYRCASSRDRGRVADTQYFGPGTRLTVL.

Only a few counts were recorded for this clonotype. A read error is possible here, since a much larger clone lies one base away. This sequence joins TRBV4-1 and TRBJ2-1; 7 nucleotides align to TRBD2. The junction had 5 bases not matched to a gene; V was cut back by 7 bases and J by 5 bases. The length of the CDR3 is 13 residues. The V gene's germline CDR1 is MGHRA and CDR2 YSYEKL. CDR3 in amino acids: CASTGTNNNEQFF. CDR3 nucleotides: TGCGCCAGCACCGGGACTAACAACAATGAGCAGTTCTTC.

This clonotype was seen a handful of times. The chain combines TRBV5-6 with TRBJ1-4; D gene uncertain. In germline, CDR1 is SGHDT, CDR2 YYEEEE. The CDR3 extends over 15 amino acids. Deletions cut 4 bases from V and 2 bases from J, with 12 bases between. The CDR3: CASSPDPRTNEKLFF. For the CDR3, the DNA is TGTGCCAGCAGCCCGGACCCGAGGACTAATGAAAAACTGTTTTTT. The whole variable domain, filled in from reference TRBV5-6 and TRBJ1-4, reads DAGVTQSPTHLIKTRGQQVTLRCSPKSGHDTVSWYQQALGQGPQFIFQYYEEEERQRGNFPDRFSGHQFPNYSSELNVNALLLGDSALYLCASSPDPRTNEKLFFGSGTQLSVL.

This clonotype was observed a few times. V gene TRBV4-1 combines with J gene TRBJ2-3, with a possible D match to TRBD2 (5 bases). V was pared by 1 base and J by 4 bases, with 15 bases between. Germline assignment: CDR1 MGHRA and CDR2 YSYEKL. This CDR3 comprises 16 residues. The CDR3 nucleotides read TGCGCCAGCAGCCAAGTTCGAGGGATTATCTCAGATACGCAGTATTTT. This codes for CASSQVRGIISDTQYF.

This clonotype was seen at least ten times. V is TRBV6-1 and J is TRBJ2-2; D is uncertain. Germline-derived CDR1 and CDR2 are MNHNS and SASEGT. CDR3 length equals 18 residues. V lost 5 bases, J lost 0 bases, and 19 bases lay in between. Here the CDR3 reads CASSFANLISANTGELFF. The CDR3 bases are TGTGCCAGCAGTTTCGCCAACTTAATTTCCGCGAACACCGGGGAGCTGTTTTTT.

The sample holds a few counts of this clonotype. The chain recombines TRBV2 with TRBJ2-1, with 7 bases lining up with TRBD1. CDR1 and CDR2 from the germline V gene are SNHLY and FYNNEI. V trimming: 2 bases; J trimming: 7 bases; junction bases outside the gene matches: 5. The CDR3 runs to 14 residues. CDR3 DNA: TGTGCCAGCAGTGAAAACCGACAGGGTAATGAGCAGTTCTTC. It yields the protein CASSENRQGNEQFF. The variable domain in full, with the rest retrieved from reference TRBV2 and TRBJ2-1, is EPEVTQTPSHQVTQMGQEVILRCVPISNHLYFYWYRQILGQKVEFLVSFYNNEISEKSEIFDDQFSVERPDGSNFTLKIRSTKLEDSAMYFCASSENRQGNEQFFGPGTRLTVL.